The 5 T cell receptor beta chains below come from one sample, sequenced in a study of Graves' ophthalmopathy and Graves' hyperthyroidism. Investigators amplified TCR beta CDR3 regions from RNA transcripts. RT-PCR with HTBI primers came first, then second-round multiplex PCR. MiXCR was run by TCRdb on the multiplex PCR reads, yielding one entry per CDR3 protein. The sample consists of about 550,000 distinct CDR3 sequences, about two fifths of them appearing once. Sequencing input: peripheral blood or thyroid tissue (not recorded which). The source is an adult man with Graves' hyperthyroidism.

This chain uses TRBV29-1 with TRBJ2-5; TRBD2 agrees at 14 bases. The CDR3 spans 15 residues. Germline CDR1 reads SQVTM; CDR2 reads ANQGSEA. With V trimmed by 6 bases and J by 6 bases, 9 bases remained unmatched. Written as DNA, the CDR3 is TGCAGCGTGGCCACCGGGACTAGCGGGGGAAAGACCCAGTACTTC. Translating it yields CSVATGTSGGKTQYF.

This clonotype occurred a few times. The chain carries TRBV28 and TRBJ1-4; 12 bases map to TRBD1. There are 13 residues in the CDR3. Germline V lookup: CDR1 MDHEN, CDR2 SYDVKM. V lost 6 bases and J lost 11; bases outside the gene matches: 4. DNA for the CDR3: TGTGCCAGCAGCCCGGGACAGGGGGCGAAACTGTTTTTT. It is translated as CASSPGQGAKLFF.

The table lists this clonotype with a few counts. V is TRBV29-1 and J is TRBJ2-7; tentatively, D is TRBD2 (5 bases). Judging by the DNA end, TRBJ2-1 fits better; the J call may be wrong. CDR1 and CDR2 (germline): SQVTM, ANQGSEA. The length of the CDR3 is 14 residues. The DNA of the CDR3 is TGCAGCGTTGAGCGACTACCGAACGACCGGGAGCAGTTCTTC. The encoded protein is CSVERLPNDREQFF.

The table lists this clonotype with many counts. V is TRBV5-1 and J is TRBJ2-6; D unresolved. V lost 2 bases and J lost 0, with 9 bases in between. The CDR3 has 16 amino acids. Germline CDR1 and CDR2: SGHRS and YFSETQ. The CDR3 spells CASSLMTNSGANVLTF. CDR3 coding DNA: TGCGCCAGCAGCTTAATGACAAACTCTGGGGCCAACGTCCTGACTTTC.

This clonotype was counted many times. The rearrangement joins TRBV6-5 to TRBJ1-1; 8 positions agree with TRBD1. The trim removed 5 bases at V and 6 bases at J, leaving 11 bases unmatched. In germline, CDR1 is MNHEY, CDR2 SVGAGI. CDR3 length: 15 residues. The CDR3 DNA sequence: TGTGCCAGCAGTGCAGGGGGCATCCAGTCGCCTGAAGCTTTCTTT. Its translation is CASSAGGIQSPEAFF.